A single sample gave rise to the 8 T cell receptor beta chains below, sequenced in a study of beta chain features in type 1 diabetes. General study points: Researchers report that Type 1 diabetes patients had moderately but significantly shorter TCRB CDR3s across all four CD4+ subsets.

Their antigens remain unidentified. Sequencing targeted expressed TCRB transcripts, as all isolated RNA had been reverse transcribed. Data came from immunoSEQ multiplex PCR; TCRdb stores just in-frame clones and leaves some out. The sample lists hundreds of thousands of clones; around 12% were seen once. Specimen: naive CD4+ T cells from blood. The receptors come from a young woman with type 1 diabetes.

This clone appeared a few times. The chain is built from TRBV14 and TRBJ2-7, with unresolved D. V was trimmed by 5 bases and J by 7 bases, leaving 9 bases between them. The germline gives CDR1 SGHDN, CDR2 FVKESK. CDR3 length: 11 amino acids. This CDR3 is CASSALVEQYF. The DNA for the CDR3 is TGTGCCAGCAGCGCTTTAGTGGAGCAGTACTTC. Full variable domain (remainder filled in from reference TRBV14 and TRBJ2-7): EAGVTQFPSHSVIEKGQTVTLRCDPISGHDNLYWYRRVMGKEIKFLLHFVKESKQDESGMPNNRFLAERTGGTYSTLKVQPAELEDSGVYFCASSALVEQYFGPGTRLTVT.

This clone was seen only a few times. The chain has TRBV5-4 and TRBJ2-5; 11 bases fit TRBD1. Germline loops: CDR1 SGHNT, CDR2 YYREEE (reference sequence). V shed 4 bases and J 9 bases; nucleotides not matched to a gene: 11. The CDR3 length is 15 residues. The CDR3 region is CASSPGQGGFVAQYF. As DNA, the CDR3 is TGTGCCAGCAGCCCGGGACAGGGGGGGTTTGTGGCCCAGTACTTC.

This clone has more than one count but fewer than ten. Other DNA sequences within the sample encode an identical CDR3. This rearrangement joins TRBV6-5 to TRBJ1-2; perhaps TRBD1 as D (6 bases). V was clipped by 0 bases and J by 7 bases, with 9 bases between them. The CDR3 runs to 13 residues. Germline-derived CDR1 and CDR2 are MNHEY and SVGAGI. CDR3 loop: CASSYSQGGGYTF. The CDR3 DNA reads as TGTGCCAGCAGTTACTCTCAAGGGGGTGGCTACACCTTC.

This chain links TRBV19 with TRBJ1-2; D is ambiguous. Germline CDR1 reads LNHDA; CDR2 reads SQIVND (reference sequence). V was shortened by 3 bases and J by 8 bases, with 10 bases between the two germline ends. The CDR3 contains 12 residues. The CDR3 here is CASSIETYGYTF. CDR3 in DNA: TGTGCCAGTAGTATCGAGACATACGGCTACACCTTC.

The V gene is TRBV30, the J gene TRBJ1-4; D is unclear. Trimming stripped 7 bases from V and 7 bases from J, with 10 bases between. The CDR3 loop spans 11 amino acids. The germline gives CDR1 GTSNPN, CDR2 SVGIG (reference sequence). DNA of the CDR3: TGTGCCTCGGGTTTTTTTGAAAAACTGTTTTTT. Its translation is CASGFFEKLFF.

This clone has only a few counts. CDR3 bases: TGTGCCAGTACCCTGACAGGGCGCACAGATACGCAGTATTTT. Protein: CASTLTGRTDTQYF. The genes are TRBV19 and TRBJ2-3, with 7 bases identical to TRBD1. Losses at the gene ends were 7 bases for V and 1 base for J; bases not matched to a gene: 5. Germline assignment: CDR1 LNHDA and CDR2 SQIVND (reference sequence). This CDR3 region has 14 residues.

This clone was counted only a few times. The rearrangement joins TRBV5-1 to TRBJ2-3; 7 bases agree with TRBD1. Germline V gene lookup returns CDR1 SGHRS and CDR2 YFSETQ. Losses at the gene ends were 4 bases for V and 4 bases for J; bases not matched to a gene: 12. The CDR3 sequence is 16 residues long. CDR3 DNA: TGCGCCAGCAGCCCCCCGGATACAGGGGCAGCAGATACGCAGTATTTT. This codes for CASSPPDTGAADTQYF.

The chain is built from TRBV7-8 and TRBJ2-7; 7 bases fit TRBD2. The ends lost 11 bases at V and 0 bases at J; junction bases unmatched: 10. The CDR3 consists of 14 residues. CDR1 and CDR2 from the germline V gene are SGHVS and FQNEAQ. For the CDR3, the DNA is TGTGCCGCAGCCATCCTAGCGGTCTCCTACGAGCAGTACTTC. As protein: CAAAILAVSYEQYF.